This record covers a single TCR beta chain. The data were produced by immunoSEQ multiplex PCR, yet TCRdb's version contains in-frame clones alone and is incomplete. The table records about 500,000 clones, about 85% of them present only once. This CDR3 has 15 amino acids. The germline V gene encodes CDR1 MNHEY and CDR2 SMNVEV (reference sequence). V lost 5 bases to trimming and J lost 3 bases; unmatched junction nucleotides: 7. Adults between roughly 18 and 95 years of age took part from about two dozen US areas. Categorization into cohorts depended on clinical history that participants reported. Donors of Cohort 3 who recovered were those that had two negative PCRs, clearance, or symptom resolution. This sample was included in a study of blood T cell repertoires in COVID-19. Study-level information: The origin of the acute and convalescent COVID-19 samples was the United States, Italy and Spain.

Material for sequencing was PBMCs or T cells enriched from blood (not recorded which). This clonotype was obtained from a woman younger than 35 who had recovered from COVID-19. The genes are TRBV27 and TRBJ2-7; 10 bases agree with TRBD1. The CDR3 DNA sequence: TGTGCCAGCAGTCTAGCCGGGACAGGGGACTACGAGCAGTACTTC. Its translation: CASSLAGTGDYEQYF.